This T cell receptor beta chain emerged from a study of metastatic and nonmetastatic thyroid tumors. About the research overall: The authors compared repertoires across blood and tumor or nodule tissue from malignant and benign thyroid patients.

In the study's own analysis: To classify distant metastasis in papillary thyroid cancer, a model was built from CDR3 differences across clinicopathological groups. TCRdb re-clonotyped the PCR reads via MiXCR. TCRdb, rather than the study authors, made the V and J calls. The repertoire consists of around 50,000 clones, with roughly 29% occurring once and the leading ten covering around a sixth. This clone occurred a few times. None of the patients had undergone any treatment ahead of thyroid surgery. Germline V gene lookup returns CDR1 MDHEN and CDR2 SYDVKM. This CDR3 comprises 16 residues. After removal of 6 bases from V and 0 bases from J, the junction contained 4 bases not matched to a gene.

This rearrangement joins TRBV28 to TRBJ2-1; 11 positions match TRBD2. The sequence came from a female donor with papillary thyroid cancer or a benign thyroid nodule (not recorded which). Some clones in this sample may be carry-over from other donors' samples. Sequencing used blood. DNA of the CDR3: TGTGCCAGCAGGCCAACTAGCGGGAGCTCCTACAATGAGCAGTTCTTC. Residues: CASRPTSGSSYNEQFF.